The clone carrying this T cell receptor beta chain was detected ten times or more. What it recognizes is unknown. Trimming pared 6 bases from V and 2 bases from J, leaving 14 bases between. The CDR3 is 14 amino acids. Germline V gene data show CDR1 as MDHEN and CDR2 as SYDVKM. This record comes from a study of early T cells in non-severe SARS-CoV-2 infection. Unique molecular identifier tags were affixed to discrete cDNA molecules. TCRdb fed the 5' RACE reads into MiXCR, producing one record per CDR3 protein. The table has about 110,000 distinct CDR3 sequences, over 10% seen once; the top ten hold around 3%. Study-wide points: The VDJdb matching leaned toward anti-spike CD8 responses and overlooked private and CD4 specificities.

This TCR was recovered from an adult who was a healthcare worker with PCR-confirmed SARS-CoV-2 infection or an uninfected control (not recorded which). The sequencing input was whole blood. V is TRBV28 and J is TRBJ2-7; D may correspond to TRBD1 or TRBD2 (5 bases each). The DNA for the CDR3 is TGTGCCAGCAGGGGGACCCTTTTGGCCTACGAGCAGTACTTC. This sequence encodes CASRGTLLAYEQYF.